The 5 T cell receptor beta chains below all came from one sample that was sequenced in a study of cytomegalovirus exposure and HLA in healthy donors. Only in-frame clones appear in the TCRdb table, and some are missing; sequencing was by immunoSEQ multiplex PCR. The top ten clones hold around 2% of a sample with 160,000 or so clones, roughly 80% of them seen once. The sample consisted of PBMCs. These receptors were obtained from a man aged 25-40 years in good health and CMV-seropositive.

The chain employs TRBV6-5 and TRBJ2-7; D may be TRBD1 (7 bases). The germline CDR1 and CDR2 sequences are MNHEY and SVGAGI. The CDR3 is made up of 16 amino acids. V was pared by 2 bases and J by 1 base, with 15 bases between. DNA of the CDR3: TGTGCCAGCAGTTACGTTGGAGGGACAGCTTCCTACGAGCAGTACTTC. Its translation: CASSYVGGTASYEQYF.

This clone was seen only once. V and J are TRBV25-1 and TRBJ1-1; no definite D call. Germline CDR1 and CDR2: MGHDK and SYGVNS. Trimming removed 2 bases at V and 0 bases at J, with 10 bases between. The CDR3 runs 15 residues. The CDR3 coding sequence is TGTGCCAGCAGTGAAGGAGTAGCCTTGAACACTGAAGCTTTCTTT. This codes for CASSEGVALNTEAFF.

The CDR3 DNA follows: TGTGCCAGCAGCTTCACAGGAATTTCTGGAAACACCATATATTTT. Translation gives CASSFTGISGNTIYF. This rearrangement joins TRBV7-8 to TRBJ1-3; TRBD1 might be the D (5 bases). The V gene lost 3 bases and the J gene lost 1 base, with 10 bases spanning the gap. CDR1 and CDR2 from the germline V gene are SGHVS and FQNEAQ. The CDR3 runs 15 residues.

This chain links TRBV6-5 with TRBJ2-1; 10 bases line up with TRBD2. Per germline, CDR1 MNHEY and CDR2 SVGAGI. V gave up 6 bases and J gave up 6 bases; unmatched junction bases: 5. The CDR3 contains 14 residues. This chain's CDR3 is CASRGSGGSNEQFF. CDR3 nucleotide sequence: TGTGCCAGCAGGGGTAGCGGGGGGTCCAATGAGCAGTTCTTC.

The chain employs TRBV7-9 and TRBJ1-4, with 9 bases identical to TRBD1. The junction had 6 bases not matched to a gene; V was cut back by 4 bases and J by 6 bases. Germline V gene lookup returns CDR1 SEHNR and CDR2 FQNEAQ (reference sequence). The CDR3 covers 15 residues. The CDR3 loop reads CASSSETGGYEKLFF. In nucleotides, the CDR3 is TGTGCCAGCAGCTCTGAGACAGGGGGGTATGAAAAACTGTTTTTT.